These 21 T cell receptor beta chains were all obtained from the same sample, sequenced in a study of blood T cell repertoires in COVID-19. Profiled with immunoSEQ multiplex PCR; TCRdb holds only in-frame clones, not every one. The sample contains approximately 70,000 clones, roughly 90% of which appear only once. The sequencing input was peripheral blood. All receptors come from a woman in her fifties or sixties with acute or convalescent COVID-19.

V usage is TRBV27 and J usage is TRBJ1-1, with TRBD1 as a possible D gene (5 bases). Trimming left V 2 bases short and J 2 bases short, with 9 bases between. The CDR3 has 14 amino acids. Per germline, CDR1 MNHEY and CDR2 SMNVEV (reference sequence). This CDR3 reads CASSLGAANTEAFF. In nucleotides, the CDR3 is TGTGCCAGCAGTTTAGGGGCAGCCAACACTGAAGCTTTCTTT.

The rearrangement links TRBV5-1 to TRBJ2-3, with D perhaps TRBD1 (6 bases). CDR3 size: 19 residues. Germline V gives CDR1 SGHRS, CDR2 YFSETQ. V lost 5 bases to trimming and J lost 0 bases, with 25 bases between them. CDR3 region: CASRSTPGQRFASTDTQYF. The CDR3 region has the DNA TGCGCCAGCAGATCAACCCCGGGACAACGTTTTGCTAGCACAGATACGCAGTATTTT. The full variable domain, rest sourced from reference TRBV5-1 and TRBJ2-3, is KAGVTQTPRYLIKTRGQQVTLSCSPISGHRSVSWYQQTPGQGLQFLFEYFSETQRNKGNFPGRFSGRQFSNSRSEMNVSTLELGDSALYLCASRSTPGQRFASTDTQYFGPGTRLTVL.

The CDR3 reads CASSYGGWGNQPQHF. The CDR3 bases are TGTGCCAGCAGTTACGGGGGCTGGGGCAATCAGCCCCAGCATTTT. J is TRBJ1-5 and V is TRBV6-2 or TRBV6-3; TRBD1 might be the D (6 bases). CDR3 size: 15 residues. The germline V gene encodes CDR1 MNHEY and CDR2 SVGEGT. Trimming cost V 2 bases and J 2 bases, with 10 bases left between them.

The chain combines TRBV2 with TRBJ2-5; maybe TRBD2 (6 bases). This CDR3 contains 15 residues. V lost 3 bases and J lost 4, with 15 bases in between. Looked up from germline, CDR1 is SNHLY and CDR2 is FYNNEI. The CDR3 region is CASSDGGGVGETQYF. CDR3 DNA sequence: TGTGCCAGCAGTGACGGGGGTGGGGTTGGAGAGACCCAGTACTTC.

V is TRBV27 and J is TRBJ1-1, with TRBD1 as a possible D gene (5 bases). Deletions cut 3 bases from V and 8 bases from J, with 10 bases between. Germline lookup yields CDR1 MNHEY and CDR2 SMNVEV (reference sequence). The CDR3 runs to 12 residues. The CDR3 is CASSLGGREAFF. As DNA, the CDR3 is TGTGCCAGCAGTTTGGGGGGGAGGGAAGCTTTCTTT.

V and J are TRBV15 and TRBJ1-4, with D possibly matching TRBD1 (5 bases). From germline, CDR1 is LNHNV and CDR2 YYDKDF (reference sequence). The CDR3 length is 14 residues. V gave up 0 bases and J gave up 10 bases, with 12 bases separating them. The CDR3 reads CATSRDLGPGKLFF. CDR3 coding DNA: TGTGCCACCAGCAGAGATCTGGGGCCAGGAAAACTGTTTTTT.

The rearrangement joins TRBV28 to TRBJ1-2; D remains unclear. The CDR3 runs 13 residues. CDR1 is MDHEN, CDR2 SYDVKM, per germline. Trimming pared 6 bases from V and 2 bases from J, leaving 10 bases between. The CDR3 nucleotides are TGTGCCAGCAGCTCTAGAGAGAACTATGGCTACACCTTC. Translating it yields CASSSRENYGYTF.

This chain joins TRBV30 and TRBJ1-1; TRBD1 is a possible D gene (5 bases). The ends were cut back, 0 bases at V and 2 bases at J, with 16 bases in the middle. CDR1 and CDR2 from the germline V gene are GTSNPN and SVGIG (reference sequence). The CDR3 is 16 amino acids. CDR3 region: CAWSVSYRTINTEAFF. CDR3 bases: TGTGCCTGGAGTGTTAGTTACCGGACAATAAACACTGAAGCTTTCTTT.

The J gene is TRBJ2-3, the V gene TRBV9; D gene ambiguous. Per germline, CDR1 SGDLS and CDR2 YYNGEE. This CDR3 contains 13 residues. Trimming pared 4 bases from V and 5 bases from J, leaving 11 bases between. The CDR3 sequence: CASSPGSGDTQYF. CDR3 sequence (DNA): TGTGCCAGCAGCCCCGGTTCGGGAGATACGCAGTATTTT.

The CDR3, as DNA: TGTGCCAGCGATTACGGGTCCGGGACAGGGAGGTGGAATGAGCAGTTCTTC. It codes for CASDYGSGTGRWNEQFF. The V call is TRBV28, the J call TRBJ2-1; 9 bases match TRBD1. The CDR3 is 17 amino acids. Germline V CDR1 and CDR2: MDHEN, SYDVKM. V shed 8 bases and J 7 bases; nucleotides not matched to a gene: 18. Based on the CDR3 plus reference TRBV28 and TRBJ2-1, the full variable domain is DVKVTQSSRYLVKRTGEKVFLECVQDMDHENMFWYRQDPGLGLRLIYFSYDVKMKEKGDIPEGYSVSREKKERFSLILESASTNQTSMYLCASDYGSGTGRWNEQFFGPGTRLTVL.

This chain links TRBV2 with TRBJ1-1; D perhaps matches TRBD1 (6 bases). Trimming left V 7 bases short and J 1 base short, with 13 bases between. The CDR3 covers 14 residues. Germline CDR1 is SNHLY and CDR2 is FYNNEI. The DNA of the CDR3 is TGTGCCAGCAAGGCTTGGGGGCCGAACACTGAAGCTTTCTTT. Translated: CASKAWGPNTEAFF.

The genes are TRBV27 and TRBJ1-1, with TRBD1 as a possible D gene (5 bases). Germline assignment: CDR1 MNHEY and CDR2 SMNVEV (reference sequence). V was shortened by 4 bases and J by 4 bases, with 19 bases between the two germline ends. CDR3 size: 16 residues. DNA for the CDR3: TGTGCCAGCAGTTCCCCTGCGGGGGGTTGGAGCACTGAAGCTTTCTTT. This encodes CASSSPAGGWSTEAFF.

The chain uses TRBV9 and TRBJ2-5; 9 bases are shared with TRBD2. Unmatched junction bases numbered 7, after V lost 2 bases and J lost 2 bases. The CDR3 totals 16 residues. Germline V gene lookup returns CDR1 SGDLS and CDR2 YYNGEE. The CDR3 DNA is TGTGCCAGCAGCGTGGGGGCTAGCGGGATTCAAGAGACCCAGTACTTC. Translated: CASSVGASGIQETQYF.

The chain combines TRBV10-3 with TRBJ1-2, with 9 positions matching TRBD1. Germline assignment: CDR1 ENHRY and CDR2 SYGVKD. Germline trimming cut 3 bases from V and 4 bases from J; bases unmatched to any gene: 6. This CDR3 contains 15 residues. The CDR3 loop reads CAISDPQTGGYGYTF. CDR3 DNA sequence: TGTGCCATCAGTGACCCCCAGACAGGGGGCTATGGCTACACCTTC.

The chain carries TRBV7-9 and TRBJ1-3; 12 bases are shared with TRBD1. Trimming took 5 bases from V and 3 from J; bases not matched to a gene: 11. The CDR3 consists of 18 residues. Germline lookup yields CDR1 SEHNR and CDR2 FQNEAQ (reference sequence). The CDR3 protein is CASSATRGTGGFGNTIYF. CDR3 sequence (DNA): TGTGCCAGCAGCGCTACGAGGGGGACAGGGGGCTTTGGAAACACCATATATTTT.

This clone was seen more than once but under ten times. The V gene is TRBV4-2, the J gene TRBJ2-1; 11 bases agree with TRBD2. Germline lookup yields CDR1 LGHNA and CDR2 YNFKEQ. CDR3 length: 16 amino acids. J lost 8 bases, V lost 0 bases, and 6 bases had no gene match. Written as DNA, the CDR3 is TGTGCCAGCAGCCAAGAACCCGGACTAGCGGGCTATGAGCAGTTCTTC. It specifies CASSQEPGLAGYEQFF.

The genes are TRBV6-2 or TRBV6-3 and TRBJ2-7, with D possibly being TRBD1 (6 bases). CDR1 and CDR2 from the germline V gene are MNHEY and SVGEGT. The V and J ends lost 4 bases and 2 bases respectively, with 18 bases between them. The CDR3 runs to 16 residues. The CDR3 sequence is CASSSFRGTAPYEQYV. The CDR3 DNA follows: TGTGCCAGCAGTTCCTTTAGGGGGACCGCCCCCTACGAGCAGTACGTC.

The chain uses TRBV6-1 and TRBJ1-4, with D uncertain. The germline V gene has CDR1 MNHNS and CDR2 SASEGT. With 3 bases removed from V and 10 bases from J, the gap between germline ends came to 9 bases. The CDR3 spans 12 residues. The chain's CDR3 is CASSDPPRKLFF. The CDR3 DNA reads TGTGCCAGCAGTGACCCCCCTAGAAAACTGTTTTTT.

The V gene is TRBV10-2, the J gene TRBJ2-5; TRBD1 is a possible D gene (5 bases). This CDR3 region has 15 residues. Germline V lookup: CDR1 WSHSY, CDR2 SAAADI. V shed 0 bases and J shed 1 base, with 9 bases lying between them. The CDR3 sequence is CASSESGAGQETQYF. The CDR3, as DNA: TGCGCCAGCAGTGAGTCTGGGGCCGGCCAAGAGACCCAGTACTTC.

This clone is a singleton in its sample. This chain uses TRBV18 with TRBJ2-5; TRBD2 agrees at 8 bases. Per germline, CDR1 KGHSH and CDR2 LQKENI. The CDR3 consists of 14 residues. The V and J ends lost 3 bases and 2 bases, in that order; junction bases with no gene match: 2. The CDR3 loop is CASSPGTSQETQYF. CDR3 in DNA: TGTGCCAGCTCACCTGGGACTAGTCAAGAGACCCAGTACTTC. The variable domain in full, completed from reference TRBV18 and TRBJ2-5, reads NAGVMQNPRHLVRRRGQEARLRCSPMKGHSHVYWYRQLPEEGLKFMVYLQKENIIDESGMPKERFSAEFPKEGPSILRIQQVVRGDSAAYFCASSPGTSQETQYFGPGTRLLVL.

This sequence joins TRBV6-6 and TRBJ2-1; 7 positions agree with TRBD1. The ends lost 6 bases at V and 5 bases at J; junction bases unmatched: 10. The germline CDR1 and CDR2 sequences are MNHNY and SVGAGI (reference sequence). This CDR3 contains 15 residues. CDR3 DNA: TGTGCCAGCAGACCTGCCGGGACAGTGGACAATGAGCAGTTCTTC. Its translation is CASRPAGTVDNEQFF.